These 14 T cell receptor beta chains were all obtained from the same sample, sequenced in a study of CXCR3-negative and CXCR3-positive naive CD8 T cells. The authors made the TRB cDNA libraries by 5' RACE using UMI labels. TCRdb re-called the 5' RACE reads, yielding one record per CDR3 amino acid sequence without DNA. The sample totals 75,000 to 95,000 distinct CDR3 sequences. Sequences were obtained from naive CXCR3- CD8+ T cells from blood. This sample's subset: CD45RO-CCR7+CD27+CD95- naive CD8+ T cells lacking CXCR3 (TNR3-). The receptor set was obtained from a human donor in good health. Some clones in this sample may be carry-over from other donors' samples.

CDR3: CASTNDRVHNEQFF. This rearrangement joins TRBV6-5 to TRBJ2-1; TCRdb picks TRBD1, but there is no DNA to check that call. This CDR3 has 14 amino acids. Germline CDR1 reads MNHEY; CDR2 reads SVGAGI.

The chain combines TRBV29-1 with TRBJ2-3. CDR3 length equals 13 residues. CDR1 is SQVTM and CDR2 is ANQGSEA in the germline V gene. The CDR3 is CSVEEVNTDTQYF.

CDR3 region: CASSPGQGLHEQYF. The chain combines TRBV18 with TRBJ2-7; the D call of TRBD1 rests on TCRdb alone, since no DNA is present to check it. The CDR3 runs 14 residues. Germline V gives CDR1 KGHSH, CDR2 LQKENI.

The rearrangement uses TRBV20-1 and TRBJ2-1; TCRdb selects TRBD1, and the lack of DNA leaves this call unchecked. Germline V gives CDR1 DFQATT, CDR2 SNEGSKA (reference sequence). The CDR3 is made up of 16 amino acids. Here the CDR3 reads CSARDMTGATYNEQFF.

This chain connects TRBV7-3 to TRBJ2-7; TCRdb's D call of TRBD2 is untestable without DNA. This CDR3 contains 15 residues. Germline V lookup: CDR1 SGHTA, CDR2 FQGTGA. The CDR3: CASSTAGGAPYEQYF.

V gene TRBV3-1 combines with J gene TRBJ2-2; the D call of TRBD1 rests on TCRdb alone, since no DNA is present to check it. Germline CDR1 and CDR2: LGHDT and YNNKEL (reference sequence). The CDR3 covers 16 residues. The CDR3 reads CASSSLGTANTGELFF.

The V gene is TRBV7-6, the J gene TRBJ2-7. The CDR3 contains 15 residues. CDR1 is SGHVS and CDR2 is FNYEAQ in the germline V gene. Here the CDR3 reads CASSLLAGRSYEQYF.

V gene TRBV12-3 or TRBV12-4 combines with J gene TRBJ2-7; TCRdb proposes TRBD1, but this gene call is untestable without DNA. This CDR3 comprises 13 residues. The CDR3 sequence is CAISRGLYDEQYF.

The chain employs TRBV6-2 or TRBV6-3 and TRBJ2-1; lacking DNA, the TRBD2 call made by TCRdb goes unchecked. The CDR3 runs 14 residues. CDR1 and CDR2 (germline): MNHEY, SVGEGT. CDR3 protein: CASSSGGAWNEQFF.

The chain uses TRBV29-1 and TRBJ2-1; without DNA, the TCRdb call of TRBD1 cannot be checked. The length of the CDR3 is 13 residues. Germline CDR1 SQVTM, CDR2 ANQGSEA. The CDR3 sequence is CSVGTGNDNEQFF.

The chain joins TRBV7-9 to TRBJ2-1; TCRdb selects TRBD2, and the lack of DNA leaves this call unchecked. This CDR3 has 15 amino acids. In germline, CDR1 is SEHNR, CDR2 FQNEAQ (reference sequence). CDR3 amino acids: CASSHRDSYYNEQFF. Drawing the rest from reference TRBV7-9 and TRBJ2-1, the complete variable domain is DTGVSQNPRHKITKRGQNVTFRCDPISEHNRLYWYRQTLGQGPEFLTYFQNEAQLEKSRLLSDRFSAERPKGSFSTLEIQRTEQGDSAMYLCASSHRDSYYNEQFFGPGTRLTVL.

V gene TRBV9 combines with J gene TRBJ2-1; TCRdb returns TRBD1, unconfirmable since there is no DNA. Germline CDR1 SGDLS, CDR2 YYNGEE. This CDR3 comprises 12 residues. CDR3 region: CASSVAGAEQFF.

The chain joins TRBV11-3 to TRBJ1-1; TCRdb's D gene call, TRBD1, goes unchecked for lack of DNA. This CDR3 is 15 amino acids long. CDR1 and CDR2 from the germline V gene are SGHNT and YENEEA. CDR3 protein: CASSLALKGGEEAFF.

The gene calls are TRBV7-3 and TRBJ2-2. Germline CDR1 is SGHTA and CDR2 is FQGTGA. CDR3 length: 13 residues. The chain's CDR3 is CASSLTDAGELFF.